This T cell receptor (beta chain) is drawn from a study of shared clonotypes between healthy human individuals. About the research overall: CD8 memory received one plate per donor, CD8 naive two, CD4 memory three and CD4 naive three. Study results and limitations: Depth was large, yet rarefaction showed that sorted-subset sequencing was incomplete. Represented diversity, genetic and exposure-history alike, was limited by few donors.

Turning to this clone: The antigen is undetermined. An end of the junction differs from the germline gene, which may be a read error.

The method was immunoSEQ multiplex PCR; TCRdb's version includes in-frame clones alone and lacks a portion of them. The table has 600,000 or so clones, roughly 98% seen once. CD8 cells regarded as naive lacked CD45RO, were positively chosen for CCR7, and omitted terminally differentiated effector memory CD45RA+ cells. This CDR3 is built from 14 residues. Germline-derived CDR1 and CDR2 are SGHAT and FQDESV (reference sequence). The receptor's source is a man aged 30-40 years in good health. This chain links TRBV11-1 with TRBJ2-5, with 10 bases matching TRBD2. Sequenced input: naive CD8+ T cells sorted from blood. The CDR3 loop is CASSLAGDGETQYF. CDR3 DNA sequence: TGTGCCAGCAGCCTAGCGGGAGACGGAGAGACCCAGTACTTC.